Sequencing of this TCR beta chain was carried out in a study of T cells in Graves' hyperthyroidism and ophthalmopathy (dated by TCRdb to between 2018 and 2020). General notes on the study: Peripheral blood was collected at initial diagnosis, before any treatment. To identify distinguishing TCR V-J signatures, a discovery cohort of around 98 patients was used, comprising 40 to 45 with Graves' ophthalmopathy and around 60 with stable Graves' hyperthyroidism. Prospective prediction of ophthalmopathy was tested in an independent validation cohort of 18 to 20 hyperthyroidism patients and 15 to 17 patients who later progressed to ophthalmopathy. The study also compared thyroid tissue and blood T-cell repertoires from roughly six Graves' hyperthyroidism patients. The 75 to 100 discovery patients were randomly divided into training and test sets at a 7:3 ratio. TCR Vbeta CDR3 sequencing of around 130 peripheral blood samples (over 40 ophthalmopathy, over 70 hyperthyroidism and roughly 17 progressor patients) is reported in the paper. After blood sampling, hyperthyroidism patients were treated with methimazole at a starting dose of 30 mg daily, and ophthalmopathy patients were treated with high-dose intravenous methylprednisolone.

TCR beta CDR3 regions were amplified from RNA transcripts. The first round of RT-PCR for the TCR CDR3 was performed with the HTBI primer set and the Qiagen OneStep RT-PCR kit. The libraries were constructed in a second round of multiplex PCR and then size-selected and purified. The libraries were sequenced on an Illumina HiSeq2000 using paired-end 100 bp reads. The study's own analysis went as follows. SOAPnuke was used to process the raw data, removing reads that contained adapters or uncalled bases, had a mean Phred below 15, or lacked an exact match to the constant primer or identifier. High-quality paired reads were merged using COPE v1.2.5, and each unique nucleotide sequence was defined as a clonotype. Clonotypes were aligned to IMGT TRBV, TRBD and TRBJ reference segments using MiTCR v1.1. The analysis included only V-J combinations with a frequency above 0.0001, which together covered around 99% of the repertoires. A TCS score was defined as the ratio between F50 (clonal expansion) and ExV (chaos), using BLOSUM62-based TCRdist between CDR3 peptides within each V-J. Welch's t-statistics and random forest reduced roughly 530 V-J features to roughly 13, which were used in a naive Bayes classifier (R e1071). Starting from the raw public reads, TCRdb applied fastp trimming at Q25, assembled clones with MiXCR and retained in-frame beta chains. Each CDR3 protein gets just one entry, which takes the most common genes and DNA from the rows behind it. TCRdb, rather than the study authors, made the V and J calls. Present in this sample are roughly 380,000 distinct CDR3 sequences, roughly 12% of which were seen just once. Around 21% of the sample belongs to the ten largest clones.

The study at large found these results: No statistical method was used to fix the sample size in advance, and group allocation was not hidden from the investigators. In validation, progression to ophthalmopathy was predicted by the model with nearly 71% sensitivity and 72% to 85% specificity, a median of approximately 6.5 months before onset. In cross-validation, a model built on a 13 V-J signature told ophthalmopathy apart from stable hyperthyroidism with approximately 91% sensitivity and 81% to 82% specificity, and in testing the same model reached 80%/75%. Blood samples also contained most of the expanded thyroid clonotypes (frequency above 0.001), which suggests that blood repertoires may reflect thyroid immune responses.

For CDR1 and CDR2, the germline V gene (reference sequence) lists DFQATT and SNEGSKA. Ends trimmed: V by 3 bases, J by 5 bases; bases unmatched to a gene: 10. The CDR3 numbers 15 residues from cysteine through phenylalanine. Only the CDR3 region is kept as DNA, spanning 45 bases read in frame from base 1. The hyperthyroidism patients were between 18 and 65 years old and newly diagnosed, with a disease duration of less than 2 months. Patients with uncontrolled infections, other autoimmune diseases, pregnancy or lactation were excluded. Clinical symptoms, serum thyroxine and TRAb, thyroid ultrasound, and orbital computed tomography formed the basis for the diagnoses. Blood from progressor patients was collected at the time of first diagnosis with hyperthyroidism, before any ophthalmopathy symptoms had appeared. Ficoll-Paque density gradient centrifugation was used to isolate PBMCs from around 10 ml of fresh peripheral blood. Patients classed as progressors first received a Graves' hyperthyroidism diagnosis and then went on to develop ophthalmopathy during follow-up. Trizol reagent was used to extract total RNA, and RNA quality was then checked on an Agilent 2100 Bioanalyzer.

This clonotype was seen at least ten times. Its antigen is unknown. No qualities accompany the bases; no much larger clone lies one base away. This clonotype originated in a young man with Graves' hyperthyroidism that later progressed to Graves' ophthalmopathy. This sequence uses TRBV20-1 and TRBJ2-5, with 9 bases aligning to TRBD2. Sequenced input: blood. The encoded CDR3 is CSARGLALPGETQYF. The nucleotide sequence reads TGCAGTGCTAGGGGACTAGCCCTCCCGGGGGAGACCCAGTACTTC.